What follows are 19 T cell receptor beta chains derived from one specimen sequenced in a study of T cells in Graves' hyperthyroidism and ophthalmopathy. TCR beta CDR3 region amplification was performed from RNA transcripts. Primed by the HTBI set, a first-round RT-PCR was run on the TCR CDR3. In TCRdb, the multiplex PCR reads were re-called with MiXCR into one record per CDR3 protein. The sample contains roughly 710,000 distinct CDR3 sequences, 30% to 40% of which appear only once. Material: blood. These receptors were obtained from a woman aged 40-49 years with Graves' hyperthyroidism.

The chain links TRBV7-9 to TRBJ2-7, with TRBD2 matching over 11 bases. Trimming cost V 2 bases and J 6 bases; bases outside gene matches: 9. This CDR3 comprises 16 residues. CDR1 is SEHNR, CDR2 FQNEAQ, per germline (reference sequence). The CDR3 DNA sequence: TGTGCCAGCAGCTTAACTAGCGGGGGCGCCTCCCGCGAGCAGTACTTC. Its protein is CASSLTSGGASREQYF.

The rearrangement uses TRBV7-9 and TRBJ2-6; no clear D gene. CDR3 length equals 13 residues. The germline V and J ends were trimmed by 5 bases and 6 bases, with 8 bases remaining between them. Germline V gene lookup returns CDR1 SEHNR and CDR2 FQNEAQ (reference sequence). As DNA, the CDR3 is TGTGCCAGCAGCCAAGGAGCGGCCAACGTCCTGACTTTC. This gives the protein CASSQGAANVLTF.

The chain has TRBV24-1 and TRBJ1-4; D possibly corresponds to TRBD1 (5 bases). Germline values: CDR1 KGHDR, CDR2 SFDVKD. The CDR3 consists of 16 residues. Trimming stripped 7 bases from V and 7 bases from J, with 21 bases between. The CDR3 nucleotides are TGTGCCACCAGCCCGGGCCGACAGAGCACAGGTGAAAAACTGTTTTTT. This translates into CATSPGRQSTGEKLFF.

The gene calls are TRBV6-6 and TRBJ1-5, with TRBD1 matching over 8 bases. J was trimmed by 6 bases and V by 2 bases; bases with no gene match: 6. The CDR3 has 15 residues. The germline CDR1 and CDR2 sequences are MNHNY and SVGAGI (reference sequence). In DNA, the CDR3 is TGTGCCAGCAGTTACACCAGGGGGCAAGGTCAGCCCCAGCATTTT. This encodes CASSYTRGQGQPQHF.

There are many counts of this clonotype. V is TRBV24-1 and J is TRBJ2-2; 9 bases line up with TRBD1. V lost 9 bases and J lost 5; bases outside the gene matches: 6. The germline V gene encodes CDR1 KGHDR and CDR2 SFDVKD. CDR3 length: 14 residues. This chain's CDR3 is CATAQGASTGELFF. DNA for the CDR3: TGTGCCACCGCACAGGGGGCCTCGACCGGGGAGCTGTTTTTT.

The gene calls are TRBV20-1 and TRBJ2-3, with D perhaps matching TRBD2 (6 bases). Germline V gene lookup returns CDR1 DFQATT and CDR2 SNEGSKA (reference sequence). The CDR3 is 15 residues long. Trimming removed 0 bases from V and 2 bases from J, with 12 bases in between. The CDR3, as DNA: TGCAGTGCTAGAGATTGGCGGGGAGACACAGATACGCAGTATTTT. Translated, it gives CSARDWRGDTDTQYF.

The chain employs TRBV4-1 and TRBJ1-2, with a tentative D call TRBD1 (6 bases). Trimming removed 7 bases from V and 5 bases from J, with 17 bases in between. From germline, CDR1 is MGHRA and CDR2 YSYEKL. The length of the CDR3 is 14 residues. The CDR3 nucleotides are TGCGCCAGCACGGATGGACAGCCACATTATGGCTACACCTTC. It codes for CASTDGQPHYGYTF.

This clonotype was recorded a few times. CDR3 nucleotides: TGTGCCAGCAGCCCCGGGACACCCGGCTCTGGAAACACCATATATTTT. It encodes CASSPGTPGSGNTIYF. This sequence joins TRBV7-2 and TRBJ1-3; D possibly corresponds to TRBD1 (6 bases). CDR3 length: 16 residues. Trimming took off 5 bases at V and 0 bases at J, with 14 bases between the two ends. The V gene's germline CDR1 is SGHTA and CDR2 FQGNSA.

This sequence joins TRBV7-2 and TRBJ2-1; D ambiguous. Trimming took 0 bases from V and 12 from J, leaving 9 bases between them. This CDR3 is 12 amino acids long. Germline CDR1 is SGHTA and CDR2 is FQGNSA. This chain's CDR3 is CASSLATFPQFF. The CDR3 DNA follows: TGTGCCAGCAGCTTAGCTACCTTCCCGCAGTTCTTC.

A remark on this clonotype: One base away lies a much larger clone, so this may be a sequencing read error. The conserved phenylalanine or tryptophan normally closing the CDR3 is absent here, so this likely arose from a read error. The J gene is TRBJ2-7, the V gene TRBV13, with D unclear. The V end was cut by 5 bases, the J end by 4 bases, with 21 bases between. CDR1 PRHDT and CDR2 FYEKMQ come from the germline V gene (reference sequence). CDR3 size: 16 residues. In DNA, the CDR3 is TGTGCCAGCAGCCAAACCGGGTCTCGGCGGAGATACGAGCAGTACTCC. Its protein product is CASSQTGSRRRYEQYS.

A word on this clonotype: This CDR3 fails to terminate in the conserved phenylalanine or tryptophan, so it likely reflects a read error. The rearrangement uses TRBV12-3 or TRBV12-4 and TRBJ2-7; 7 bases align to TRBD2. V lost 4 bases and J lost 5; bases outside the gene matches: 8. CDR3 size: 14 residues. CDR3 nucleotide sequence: TGTGCCAGCAGTTCGCCGACTAGCTGGCACGAGCAGTACCTC. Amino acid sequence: CASSSPTSWHEQYL.

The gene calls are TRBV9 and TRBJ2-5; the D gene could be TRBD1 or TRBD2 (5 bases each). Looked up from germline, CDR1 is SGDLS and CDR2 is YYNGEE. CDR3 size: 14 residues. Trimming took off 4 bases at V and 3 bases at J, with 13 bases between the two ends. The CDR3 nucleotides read TGTGCCAGCAGCTCTGGTCTGGGGGAAGAGACCCAGTACTTC. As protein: CASSSGLGEETQYF.

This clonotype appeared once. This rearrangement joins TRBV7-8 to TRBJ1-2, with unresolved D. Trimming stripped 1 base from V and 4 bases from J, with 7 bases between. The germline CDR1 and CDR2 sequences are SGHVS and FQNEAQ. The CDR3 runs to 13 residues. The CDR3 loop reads CASSLGSGYGYTF. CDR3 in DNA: TGTGCCAGCAGCTTAGGGAGCGGCTATGGCTACACCTTC.

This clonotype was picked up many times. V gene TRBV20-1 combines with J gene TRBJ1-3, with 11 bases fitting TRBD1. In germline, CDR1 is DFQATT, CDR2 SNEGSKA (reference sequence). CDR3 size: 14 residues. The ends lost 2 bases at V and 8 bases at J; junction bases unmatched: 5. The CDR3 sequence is CSARLGTGGDTIYF. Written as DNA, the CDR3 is TGCAGTGCTAGACTAGGGACAGGGGGGGACACCATATATTTT.

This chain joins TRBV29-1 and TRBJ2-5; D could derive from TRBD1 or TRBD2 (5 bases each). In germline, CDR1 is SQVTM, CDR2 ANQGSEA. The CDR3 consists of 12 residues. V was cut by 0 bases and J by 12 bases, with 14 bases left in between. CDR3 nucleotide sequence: TGCAGCGTTGAAGATGGGGGAGAACGAAAGTACTTC. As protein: CSVEDGGERKYF.

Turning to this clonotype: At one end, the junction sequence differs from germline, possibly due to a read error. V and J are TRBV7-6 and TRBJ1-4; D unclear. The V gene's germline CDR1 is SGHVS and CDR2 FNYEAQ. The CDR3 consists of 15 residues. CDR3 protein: CASSSRRLRDEKLVF. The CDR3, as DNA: TGTGCCAGCAGCTCCAGGAGGCTCCGAGATGAAAAACTGGTTTTT.

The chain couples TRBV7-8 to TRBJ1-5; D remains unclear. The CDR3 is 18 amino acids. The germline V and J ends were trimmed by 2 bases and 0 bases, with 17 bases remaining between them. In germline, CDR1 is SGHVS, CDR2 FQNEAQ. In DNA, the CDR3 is TGTGCCAGCAGCTTATCGGCAGTTACGTATTATAGCAATCAGCCCCAGCATTTT. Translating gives CASSLSAVTYYSNQPQHF.

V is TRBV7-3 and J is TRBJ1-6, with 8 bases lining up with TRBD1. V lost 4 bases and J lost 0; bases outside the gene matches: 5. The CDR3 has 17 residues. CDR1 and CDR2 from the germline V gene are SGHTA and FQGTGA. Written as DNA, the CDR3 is TGTGCCAGCAGCTCGGGACAGGCGAACTCCTATAATTCACCCCTCCACTTT. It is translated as CASSSGQANSYNSPLHF. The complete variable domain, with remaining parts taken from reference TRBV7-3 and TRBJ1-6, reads GAGVSQTPSNKVTEKGKYVELRCDPISGHTALYWYRQSLGQGPEFLIYFQGTGAADDSGLPNDRFFAVRPEGSVSTLKIQRTERGDSAVYLCASSSGQANSYNSPLHFGNGTRLTVT.

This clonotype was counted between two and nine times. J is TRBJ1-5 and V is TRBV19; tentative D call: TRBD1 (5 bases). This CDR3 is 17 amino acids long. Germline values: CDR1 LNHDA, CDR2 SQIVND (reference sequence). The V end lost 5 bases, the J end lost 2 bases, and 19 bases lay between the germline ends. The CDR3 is CASSPPGAQGGNQPQHF. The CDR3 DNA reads TGTGCCAGTAGTCCCCCCGGGGCCCAAGGCGGCAATCAGCCCCAGCATTTT.